One and the same sample provided the 24 T cell receptor beta chains below, sequenced in a study of CD8 T cells in ankylosing spondylitis. TCRdb called the 5' RACE reads again in MiXCR, with one record for every CDR3 protein. The sample yields 650,000 to 800,000 distinct CDR3 sequences, around 17% seen once. These receptors have no identified antigens. Study conclusions and caveats: Seemingly distinctive of ankylosing spondylitis blood was a TCR beta motif formed by eight highly homologous variants.

Sample: blood, either unsorted or a sorted T cell fraction (not recorded which). These receptors all stem from a male donor with ankylosing spondylitis.

In the case of this clonotype: The junction shows a germline mismatch at one end, possibly a read error. The chain is built from TRBV20-1 and TRBJ2-3; 8 bases line up with TRBD2. This CDR3 comprises 17 residues. Germline V gene lookup returns CDR1 DFQATT and CDR2 SNEGSKA (reference sequence). The CDR3 region has the DNA TGCTGTGCTAACAACCTCGGGAGGGCCCTCGCCACAGATACGCAGTATTTT. Amino acid sequence: CCANNLGRALATDTQYF.

This clonotype was picked up many times. This chain uses TRBV29-1 with TRBJ2-5; possibly TRBD2 for D (6 bases). This CDR3 contains 12 residues. CDR1 and CDR2 from the germline V gene are SQVTM and ANQGSEA. V lost 5 bases, J lost 4 bases, and 11 bases lay in between. CDR3 in DNA: TGCAGCGTTTTGGAGGGATCAGAGACCCAGTACTTC. It translates to CSVLEGSETQYF. The full variable domain, rest sourced from reference TRBV29-1 and TRBJ2-5, is SAVISQKPSRDICQRGTSLTIQCQVDSQVTMMFWYRQQPGQSLTLIATANQGSEATYESGFVIDKFPISRPNLTFSTLTVSNMSPEDSSIYLCSVLEGSETQYFGPGTRLLVL.

This clonotype was seen only a few times. The rearrangement links TRBV27 to TRBJ2-7, with TRBD2 matching over 7 bases. The CDR3 consists of 14 residues. The V segment lost 5 bases and the J segment 5 bases; nucleotides outside the gene matches: 9. Germline-derived CDR1 and CDR2 are MNHEY and SMNVEV (reference sequence). CDR3 DNA: TGTGCCAGCAGTCCGCAGTTGGGGGGGAACGAGCAGTACTTC. Translated, it gives CASSPQLGGNEQYF.

This chain connects TRBV4-3 to TRBJ2-5; 10 positions match TRBD2. The length of the CDR3 is 18 residues. Germline values: CDR1 LGHNA, CDR2 YSLEER. The ends lost 1 base at V and 2 bases at J; junction bases unmatched: 10. Written as DNA, the CDR3 is TGCGCCAGCAGCCAAGGGCTTATAGCGGGAGGAGGACAAGAGACCCAGTACTTC. Translated, it gives CASSQGLIAGGGQETQYF.

This clonotype came up a few times. The chain uses TRBV7-9 and TRBJ2-2, with 9 positions matching TRBD1. V lost 3 bases and J lost 13; bases outside the gene matches: 3. The CDR3 has 12 residues. Per the germline V gene, CDR1 is SEHNR and CDR2 is FQNEAQ (reference sequence). DNA for the CDR3: TGTGCCAGCAGCTTTGGACAGGGGTCGCTGTTTTTT. Protein sequence: CASSFGQGSLFF.

The rearrangement links TRBV6-1 to TRBJ2-3, with D tentatively TRBD2 (6 bases). CDR1 and CDR2 from the germline V gene are MNHNS and SASEGT. The CDR3 runs to 14 residues. The V gene lost 7 bases and the J gene lost 5 bases, with 16 bases spanning the gap. CDR3 DNA: TGTGCCAGCACGGAAGACTGGGGGGAAGATACGCAGTATTTT. It encodes CASTEDWGEDTQYF.

The chain carries TRBV7-2 and TRBJ2-5; the D gene is possibly TRBD2 (6 bases). With 1 base removed from V and 5 bases from J, the gap between germline ends came to 14 bases. Germline V CDR1 and CDR2: SGHTA, FQGNSA. This CDR3 has 15 residues. DNA for the CDR3: TGTGCCAGCAGCTTAGGGGCCGGGAGCTTGGAGACCCAGTACTTC. Its protein is CASSLGAGSLETQYF.

V gene TRBV7-8 combines with J gene TRBJ2-7; a weak D match, TRBD2 (6 bases). CDR3 length: 15 amino acids. Germline lookup yields CDR1 SGHVS and CDR2 FQNEAQ. With 3 bases removed from V and 4 bases from J, the gap between germline ends came to 16 bases. The DNA of the CDR3 is TGTGCCAGCAGCTTTGGTTCCTGGGGGGAATACGAGCAGTACTTC. It specifies CASSFGSWGEYEQYF.

The chain links TRBV6-1 to TRBJ2-7, with D possibly being TRBD1 or TRBD2 (5 bases each). This CDR3 comprises 14 residues. Germline V gives CDR1 MNHNS, CDR2 SASEGT. The ends were cut back, 6 bases at V and 2 bases at J, with 14 bases in the middle. The CDR3 DNA sequence: TGTGCCAGCAGCTGGGGACCGTCGACCTACGAGCAGTACTTC. Its protein product is CASSWGPSTYEQYF.

This clonotype was detected a few times. The gene calls are TRBV20-1 and TRBJ2-2; D may be TRBD1 or TRBD2 (5 bases each). Germline V gives CDR1 DFQATT, CDR2 SNEGSKA (reference sequence). This CDR3 spans 12 amino acids. In DNA, the CDR3 is TGCAGCGGGGCGGCCCACACCGGGGAGCTGTTTTTT. This translates into CSGAAHTGELFF.

This clonotype was seen a handful of times. This chain connects TRBV24-1 to TRBJ2-1; TRBD2 matches at 9 bases. V was clipped by 1 base and J by 8 bases; unmatched bases: 8. The CDR3 is 16 residues long. Germline CDR1 reads KGHDR; CDR2 reads SFDVKD. The CDR3 bases are TGTGCCACCAGTGATTTTTCTAGCGGGATGAAGGATGAGCAGTTCTTC. Its protein product is CATSDFSSGMKDEQFF.

The chain couples TRBV29-1 to TRBJ2-7; tentatively, D is TRBD1 or TRBD2 (6 bases each). Between the trimmed V and J ends, which lost 4 bases and 8 bases, there was a span of 15 bases. This CDR3 region has 12 residues. Germline V gives CDR1 SQVTM, CDR2 ANQGSEA. CDR3 in DNA: TGCAGCGTTGCGGGGGCCGCCCTTCAGCAGTACTTC. Translated, it gives CSVAGAALQQYF.

The chain recombines TRBV9 with TRBJ2-5; TRBD1 matches at 7 bases. This CDR3 comprises 15 residues. Germline V CDR1 and CDR2: SGDLS, YYNGEE. With V trimmed by 2 bases and J by 4 bases, 8 bases remained unmatched. CDR3: CASSVGQKESETQYF. The CDR3 DNA follows: TGTGCCAGCAGCGTGGGACAGAAAGAGTCAGAGACCCAGTACTTC.

The table lists this clonotype with a few counts. This chain joins TRBV5-1 and TRBJ1-2; D might be TRBD1 (6 bases). Germline V CDR1 and CDR2: SGHRS, YFSETQ. The CDR3 is 14 amino acids. V lost 5 bases and J lost 6, with 17 bases in between. The CDR3 protein is CASSPGGLRHGYTF. DNA for the CDR3: TGCGCCAGCAGTCCTGGGGGGCTTCGGCATGGCTACACCTTC.

This clonotype was picked up many times. V gene TRBV29-1 combines with J gene TRBJ2-7; D is perhaps TRBD1 (6 bases). The V gene's germline CDR1 is SQVTM and CDR2 ANQGSEA. V lost 3 bases and J 6 bases, leaving 12 bases between the germline ends. The CDR3 covers 12 residues. DNA for the CDR3: TGCAGCGTTGAGGAGGACAGATCCGAGCAGTACTTC. Its protein is CSVEEDRSEQYF.

DNA of the CDR3: TGCGCCAGCAGCTTGAAGCCCACCGGGGAGGGGGCGTCCCTCCACTTT. Residues: CASSLKPTGEGASLHF. The chain links TRBV5-1 to TRBJ1-6, with 7 bases lining up with TRBD1. The CDR3 contains 16 residues. With V trimmed by 1 base and J by 14 bases, 15 bases remained unmatched. The V gene's germline CDR1 is SGHRS and CDR2 YFSETQ.

This clonotype came up a few times. This chain joins TRBV20-1 and TRBJ2-2, with 8 bases matching TRBD2. Trimming cost V 5 bases and J 5 bases; bases outside gene matches: 10. CDR1 is DFQATT, CDR2 SNEGSKA, per germline (reference sequence). CDR3 length: 15 residues. CDR3 in DNA: TGCAGTGCTCTCGAGGCGGGAGGTGTAACCGGGGAGCTGTTTTTT. Amino acid sequence: CSALEAGGVTGELFF.

CDR3 residues: CASNDRNTGELFF. The DNA for the CDR3 is TGTGCCAGCAACGACAGGAACACCGGGGAGCTGTTTTTT. The V and J genes are TRBV28 and TRBJ2-2, with a possible D match to TRBD1 (5 bases). The CDR3 runs 13 residues. Per germline, CDR1 MDHEN and CDR2 SYDVKM. V was shortened by 7 bases and J by 1 base, with 7 bases between the two germline ends. Variable domain in full (rest from reference TRBV28 and TRBJ2-2): DVKVTQSSRYLVKRTGEKVFLECVQDMDHENMFWYRQDPGLGLRLIYFSYDVKMKEKGDIPEGYSVSREKKERFSLILESASTNQTSMYLCASNDRNTGELFFGEGSRLTVL.

This clonotype was seen only a few times. The V call is TRBV5-1, the J call TRBJ2-7, with 7 bases aligning to TRBD1. V dropped 4 bases and J dropped 2; count of bases not matched to a gene: 9. The length of the CDR3 is 15 residues. Germline-derived CDR1 and CDR2 are SGHRS and YFSETQ. The CDR3 loop reads CASSRDSEITYEQYF. As DNA, the CDR3 is TGCGCCAGCAGCCGGGACAGCGAGATAACCTACGAGCAGTACTTC.

This clonotype was counted a few times. The chain employs TRBV6-5 and TRBJ2-7; D perhaps matches TRBD2 (6 bases). Germline loops: CDR1 MNHEY, CDR2 SVGAGI. The CDR3 contains 15 residues. Trimming removed 4 bases at V and 1 base at J, with 14 bases between. The CDR3 DNA follows: TGTGCCAGCAGTTTCGGGGGATGGGGGTCCTACGAGCAGTACTTC. Amino acids: CASSFGGWGSYEQYF.

The chain couples TRBV20-1 to TRBJ2-3; TRBD2 matches 7 bases. CDR3 size: 12 residues. Germline V gene lookup returns CDR1 DFQATT and CDR2 SNEGSKA (reference sequence). V shed 3 bases and J 5 bases; nucleotides not matched to a gene: 2. CDR3 DNA: TGCAGTGCTAGCGGGAGGCAAGATACGCAGTATTTT. Amino acids: CSASGRQDTQYF.

This rearrangement joins TRBV7-9 to TRBJ2-7; 7 positions match TRBD2. The germline V gene has CDR1 SEHNR and CDR2 FQNEAQ (reference sequence). V lost 4 bases, J lost 3 bases, and 12 bases stayed unmatched. The CDR3 totals 16 residues. CDR3 in amino acids: CASSSTSREAHYEQYF. CDR3 nucleotides: TGTGCCAGCAGCTCCACGTCCCGGGAGGCCCACTACGAGCAGTACTTC.

This chain joins TRBV7-3 and TRBJ2-7; the D is unclear. Per the germline V gene, CDR1 is SGHTA and CDR2 is FQGTGA. There are 14 residues in the CDR3. Trimming took off 6 bases at V and 0 bases at J, with 12 bases between the two ends. Here the CDR3 reads CASRSSSYSYEQYF. Written as DNA, the CDR3 is TGTGCCAGCAGGTCGAGCTCCTACTCCTACGAGCAGTACTTC.

V and J are TRBV20-1 and TRBJ2-2; either TRBD1 or TRBD2 may supply D (5 bases each). The CDR3 runs 16 residues. Germline values: CDR1 DFQATT, CDR2 SNEGSKA (reference sequence). V gave up 1 base and J gave up 6 bases, with 18 bases separating them. The CDR3 coding sequence is TGCAGTGCTAGAGTCGCGGGCAGGGTGAAGGCCGGGGAGCTGTTTTTT. Its translation is CSARVAGRVKAGELFF.